Each of the 27 T cell receptor beta chains below was sequenced from the same sample in a study of blood T cell repertoires in COVID-19. Here immunoSEQ multiplex PCR was the method, and the copy in TCRdb shows in-frame clones only, minus some. Of a few hundred thousand clones listed, 80% to 90% are singletons. The sequencing sample was made of peripheral blood. These receptors were collected from a man aged 50 to 60 with active or convalescent COVID-19.

The V and J genes are TRBV19 and TRBJ1-2, with TRBD1 identical over 8 bases. The CDR3 has 14 amino acids. The V segment lost 4 bases and the J segment 8 bases; nucleotides outside the gene matches: 9. The germline CDR1 and CDR2 sequences are LNHDA and SQIVND (reference sequence). The chain's CDR3 is CASSRQGSSRGYTF. CDR3 coding DNA: TGTGCCAGTAGTAGACAGGGGTCCTCGCGGGGCTACACCTTC.

This rearrangement joins TRBV5-1 to TRBJ1-6; D possibly corresponds to TRBD1 (5 bases). Per germline, CDR1 SGHRS and CDR2 YFSETQ. V was clipped by 0 bases and J by 8 bases, with 12 bases between them. CDR3 length: 15 amino acids. The CDR3 bases are TGCGCCAGCAGCTTGGACGGGGGTGGGGATTCACCCCTCCACTTT. Translated: CASSLDGGGDSPLHF.

This chain uses TRBV5-1 with TRBJ1-2; tentatively, D is TRBD1 (6 bases). Trimming took off 0 bases at V and 8 bases at J, with 14 bases between the two ends. The germline V gene has CDR1 SGHRS and CDR2 YFSETQ. CDR3 size: 14 residues. The CDR3 DNA follows: TGCGCCAGCAGCTTGGGGACACAGGGTTCCGGCTACACCTTC. Amino acids: CASSLGTQGSGYTF.

The chain employs TRBV6-5 and TRBJ1-2; D unresolved. Germline loops: CDR1 MNHEY, CDR2 SVGAGI. This CDR3 is 12 amino acids long. V was pared by 6 bases and J by 13 bases, with 18 bases between. The CDR3 bases are TGTGCCAGCAGGTCCCACACCGACTTTGGCACCTTC. It yields the protein CASRSHTDFGTF.

The V and J genes are TRBV28 and TRBJ2-2; perhaps TRBD1 as D (6 bases). With 4 bases removed from V and 6 bases from J, the gap between germline ends came to 18 bases. Germline CDR1 reads MDHEN; CDR2 reads SYDVKM. The CDR3 consists of 16 residues. CDR3 DNA: TGTGCCAGCAGTTATCGTAGGGGGTATGAGTCCGGGGAGCTGTTTTTT. It is translated as CASSYRRGYESGELFF.

The chain joins TRBV28 to TRBJ1-2, with TRBD1 matching over 7 bases. CDR1 and CDR2 from the germline V gene are MDHEN and SYDVKM. J was trimmed by 8 bases and V by 2 bases; bases with no gene match: 11. This CDR3 has 15 residues. CDR3 DNA: TGTGCCAGCAGTTTAACGGACAACCTCAGGGGGGGCTACACCTTC. This encodes CASSLTDNLRGGYTF.

The chain combines TRBV15 with TRBJ1-5, with unresolved D. CDR3 size: 13 residues. V was shortened by 2 bases and J by 4 bases, with 6 bases between the two germline ends. CDR1 LNHNV and CDR2 YYDKDF come from the germline V gene (reference sequence). The CDR3 region is CATSRPENQPQHF. Written as DNA, the CDR3 is TGTGCCACCAGCAGACCGGAGAATCAGCCCCAGCATTTT.

V is TRBV15 and J is TRBJ1-2; D is perhaps TRBD1 (6 bases). Trimming took off 8 bases at V and 10 bases at J, with 20 bases between the two ends. The CDR3 sequence is 13 residues long. Germline V CDR1 and CDR2: LNHNV, YYDKDF (reference sequence). CDR3 sequence reads: CATSREGGDFYTF. The CDR3 nucleotides read TGTGCCACCTCCAGAGAGGGGGGGGATTTCTACACCTTC.

The chain has TRBV10-3 and TRBJ2-7, with 11 bases aligning to TRBD2. The CDR3 covers 17 residues. V lost 0 bases and J lost 2; bases outside the gene matches: 6. CDR1 ENHRY and CDR2 SYGVKD come from the germline V gene. CDR3 residues: CAISESGLAGFAYEQYF. CDR3 DNA sequence: TGTGCCATCAGTGAGTCAGGACTAGCGGGCTTTGCCTACGAGCAGTACTTC.

This clone turned up a few times. The chain has TRBV27 and TRBJ2-1; the match to TRBD1 covers 7 bases. This CDR3 is built from 17 residues. With V trimmed by 5 bases and J by 4 bases, 14 bases remained unmatched. Germline V gene data show CDR1 as MNHEY and CDR2 as SMNVEV (reference sequence). This CDR3 reads CASSIFPRDSEYNEQFF. The DNA of the CDR3 is TGTGCCAGCAGTATTTTTCCTCGGGACAGTGAATACAATGAGCAGTTCTTC.

The J gene is TRBJ2-7, the V gene TRBV27; the D gene is possibly TRBD1 (6 bases). With 5 bases removed from V and 0 bases from J, the gap between germline ends came to 11 bases. This CDR3 spans 14 amino acids. Germline V gives CDR1 MNHEY, CDR2 SMNVEV (reference sequence). This chain's CDR3 is CASSPRQDSYEQYF. The CDR3 DNA is TGTGCCAGCAGTCCCCGACAGGACTCCTACGAGCAGTACTTC.

V is TRBV9 and J is TRBJ1-6; no firm D call. Trimming removed 4 bases at V and 6 bases at J, with 8 bases between. The germline gives CDR1 SGDLS, CDR2 YYNGEE. The CDR3 spans 13 residues. The CDR3 sequence is CASSFGVNSPLHF. The CDR3 region has the DNA TGTGCCAGCAGCTTTGGAGTTAATTCACCCCTCCACTTT.

This clone was seen just once. The chain couples TRBV7-8 to TRBJ1-6; TRBD1 matches 9 bases. Germline assignment: CDR1 SGHVS and CDR2 FQNEAQ. This CDR3 region has 16 residues. Losses at the gene ends were 5 bases for V and 6 bases for J; bases not matched to a gene: 8. The CDR3 DNA sequence: TGTGCCAGCAGCCCACAGGGACAGGGTTTTAATTCACCCCTCCACTTT. It is translated as CASSPQGQGFNSPLHF.

The rearrangement links TRBV13 to TRBJ1-2, with unresolved D. Per germline, CDR1 PRHDT and CDR2 FYEKMQ (reference sequence). V shed 0 bases and J shed 6 bases, with 5 bases lying between them. The CDR3 covers 12 residues. The CDR3 nucleotides read TGTGCCAGCAGCTTAGGGGTAGATGGCTACACCTTC. This encodes CASSLGVDGYTF.

CDR3 coding DNA: TGCGCCAGCAGCCTCGGGACTAGCGGTGACACAGATACGCAGTATTTT. Translating it yields CASSLGTSGDTDTQYF. The rearrangement joins TRBV5-1 to TRBJ2-3; the match to TRBD2 covers 11 bases. CDR3 length: 16 amino acids. V was clipped by 4 bases and J by 2 bases; unmatched bases: 6. The V gene's germline CDR1 is SGHRS and CDR2 YFSETQ.

This CDR3 reads CASSKKTGQEQYF. CDR3 bases: TGTGCCAGCAGCAAGAAGACAGGGCAAGAGCAGTACTTC. V is TRBV7-2 and J is TRBJ2-7, with 7 positions matching TRBD1. CDR1 is SGHTA, CDR2 FQGNSA, per germline. Trimming took 5 bases from V and 7 from J; bases not matched to a gene: 8. This CDR3 comprises 13 residues.

The V call is TRBV27, the J call TRBJ2-2; 10 nucleotides match TRBD2. The CDR3 is 17 residues long. The J segment lost 1 base and the V segment lost 4 bases, leaving 6 bases of the junction unmatched. The germline CDR1 and CDR2 sequences are MNHEY and SMNVEV (reference sequence). The CDR3 spells CASSSKRGGLNTGELFF. CDR3 DNA: TGTGCCAGCAGTTCAAAGCGGGGGGGATTGAACACCGGGGAGCTGTTTTTT.

The chain combines TRBV28 with TRBJ2-7; D call uncertain. The V end was cut by 8 bases, the J end by 0 bases, with 14 bases between. From germline, CDR1 is MDHEN and CDR2 SYDVKM. The CDR3 has 14 residues. CDR3 protein: CASRRLSGSYEQYF. The CDR3 DNA reads as TGTGCCAGCCGTAGGCTCTCAGGCTCCTACGAGCAGTACTTC.

The V gene is TRBV6-1, the J gene TRBJ2-4; unclear D gene. The ends were cut back, 2 bases at V and 1 base at J, with 15 bases in the middle. Germline loops: CDR1 MNHNS, CDR2 SASEGT. The CDR3 sequence is 17 residues long. The CDR3 here is CASSEIWPVQAKNIQYF. CDR3 sequence (DNA): TGTGCCAGCAGTGAAATTTGGCCCGTACAGGCCAAAAACATTCAGTACTTC.

The rearrangement joins TRBV4-1 to TRBJ2-4, with 16 bases aligning to TRBD2. The V gene's germline CDR1 is MGHRA and CDR2 YSYEKL. The V and J ends lost 3 bases and 6 bases, in that order; junction bases with no gene match: 11. The CDR3 loop spans 19 amino acids. As DNA, the CDR3 is TGCGCCAGCAGCCAGCCGGGACTAGCGGGGGGGCCAGGAAGAAACATTCAGTACTTC. Translating gives CASSQPGLAGGPGRNIQYF.

The rearrangement uses TRBV28 and TRBJ1-1; 7 nucleotides align to TRBD1. The germline V gene has CDR1 MDHEN and CDR2 SYDVKM. J was trimmed by 0 bases and V by 5 bases; bases with no gene match: 6. The CDR3 length is 15 residues. CDR3 loop: CASSGTGVMNTEAFF. CDR3 in DNA: TGTGCCAGCAGTGGTACAGGGGTAATGAACACTGAAGCTTTCTTT.

The chain couples TRBV3-1 (or the pseudogene TRBV3-2) to TRBJ1-4; TRBD1 might be the D (5 bases). Germline V lookup: CDR1 LGHDT, CDR2 YNNKEL (reference sequence). V was clipped by 0 bases and J by 8 bases, with 13 bases between them. The CDR3 is 15 residues long. This CDR3 is CASSQEGGREEKLFF. Written as DNA, the CDR3 is TGTGCCAGCAGCCAAGAGGGGGGAAGGGAAGAAAAACTGTTTTTT.

The chain combines TRBV3-1 (or the pseudogene TRBV3-2) with TRBJ2-7; tentative D call: TRBD2 (6 bases). In germline, CDR1 is LGHDT, CDR2 YNNKEL (reference sequence). The V end was cut by 4 bases, the J end by 6 bases, with 13 bases between. This CDR3 region has 13 residues. The CDR3 bases are TGTGCCAGCAGCCCGGGACTGAGGGGCGAGCAGTACTTC. Translation gives CASSPGLRGEQYF.

The chain joins TRBV25-1 to TRBJ1-3; D unclear. Trimming pared 1 base from V and 0 bases from J, leaving 7 bases between. Germline V gene sequence: CDR1 MGHDK, CDR2 SYGVNS. The CDR3 loop spans 15 amino acids. CDR3 in amino acids: CASSEFESSGNTIYF. CDR3 nucleotide sequence: TGTGCCAGCAGTGAATTCGAGAGCTCTGGAAACACCATATATTTT.

The rearrangement uses TRBV30 and TRBJ1-1; D remains unclear. Trimming shortened V by 1 base and J by 3 bases, and 6 bases separated the two germline ends. The germline gives CDR1 GTSNPN, CDR2 SVGIG (reference sequence). This CDR3 is built from 12 residues. The CDR3 sequence: CAWSAEYTEAFF. CDR3 in DNA: TGTGCCTGGAGTGCTGAGTACACTGAAGCTTTCTTT.

This clone was detected only once. CDR3 sequence: CASSLSGTGVPHGYTF. Written as DNA, the CDR3 is TGTGCCAGCAGCTTGTCCGGGACAGGGGTTCCCCATGGCTACACCTTC. This chain uses TRBV9 with TRBJ1-2; 10 nucleotides align to TRBD1. V lost 4 bases and J lost 6; bases outside the gene matches: 12. This CDR3 contains 16 residues. From germline, CDR1 is SGDLS and CDR2 YYNGEE.

Here the CDR3 reads CASSENVRYTEAFF. CDR3 DNA sequence: TGTGCCAGCAGTGAAAACGTCAGATACACTGAAGCTTTCTTT. The chain joins TRBV6-1 to TRBJ1-1; D gene ambiguous. Germline V gene data show CDR1 as MNHNS and CDR2 as SASEGT. Trimming shortened V by 2 bases and J by 3 bases, and 10 bases separated the two germline ends. The CDR3 totals 14 residues.